This TCR beta chain was captured by sequencing in a study of T cell changes during pregnancy in multiple sclerosis. Method: immunoSEQ multiplex PCR; TCRdb's copy keeps in-frame clones and lacks some. This sample has 40,000 to 45,000 clones, with 75% to 90% found just once. There are 15 residues in the CDR3. Per the germline V gene, CDR1 is SSHAT and CDR2 is FNYEAQ (reference sequence). V shed 1 base and J shed 1 base, with 7 bases lying between them. The count of this clone is one. The TCR originated in a female donor with multiple sclerosis, enrolled in a pregnancy study. The chain employs TRBV7-7 and TRBJ2-2; D possibly corresponds to TRBD1 (5 bases). This specimen was CD4+ T cells from peripheral blood mononuclear cells, taken in the first trimester of pregnancy. Here the CDR3 DNA reads TGTGCCAGCAGCTTAGGCAGGGAGAACACCGGGGAGCTGTTTTTT. Amino acid sequence: CASSLGRENTGELFF.